These T cell receptor beta chains were read from a single sample in a study of Ad26.COV2.S vaccination and SARS-CoV-2 variants. TCRdb's copy holds only in-frame clones and misses some; the assay was immunoSEQ multiplex PCR. The data hold about 350,000 clones, with 88% observed a single time. The sample consisted of peripheral blood, taken in a trial of Ad26.COV2.S vaccine versus placebo. Receptors were obtained from a person between 18 and 59 years old who received the Ad26.COV2.S COVID-19 vaccine or a placebo. CDR3s leave out the opening cysteine and the closing phenylalanine or tryptophan. The order of the fields is CDR3 length, V gene, CDR3 protein.

>14|TRBV10-3
AISEGTGVSGNTIY
>12|TRBV7-3
ASSLSGVGYGYT
>14|TRBV14
ASSRRGRGPRYGYT
>14|TRBV19
ASSTTSGKLTGELF
>14|TRBV7-3
ASSLNREATNEKLF
>14|TRBV28
ASSQPGGSGGSPLH
>12|TRBV4-3
ASSQVVQNTEAF
>13|TRBV10-3
AISATSGSTDTQY
>12|TRBV7-2
ASSLGHSNQPQH
>14|TRBV6-6
ASSYSSGDGNQPQH
>14|TRBV7-9
ASRQTGSTANYGYT
>13|TRBV28
ASSTVSIDDEKLF
>12|TRBV9
ASSPRPSGGEQY
>12|TRBV6-5
ASSLLPLGGEAF
>10|TRBV11-3
ASSAVGGELF
>11|TRBV5-1
ASSSGEDTEAF
>13|TRBV6-5
ASTLRDSRTDTQY
>10|TRBV10-3
AISPNTDTQY
>11|TRBV7-2
ASSLARYFEAF
>15|TRBV7-3
ASSQRGRALSTDTQY
>16|TRBV27
ASSLRWGARHSNQPQH
>13|TRBV11-1
ASSLGGTVYNEQF
>12|TRBV15
ATSPRTDNQPQH
>14|TRBV7-9
ASSPQPPDSATEAF
>12|TRBV7-9
ASSSEGLSDVLT
>14|TRBV7-2
ASSLVSGGGNQPQH